This T cell receptor (beta chain) emerged from a study of cytomegalovirus exposure and HLA in healthy donors. The study ran its PCR with 60 Vbeta and 13 Jbeta primers. Here immunoSEQ multiplex PCR was the method, and the copy in TCRdb shows in-frame clones only, minus some. Among 150,000 to 200,000 clones listed, 73% were seen once. Study-wide results and caveats: When the data were analyzed later, several of the most significant clusters appeared to be linked to common viral pathogens. The analysis excluded some indistinguishable V segments, including TRBV6-2 and TRBV6-3.

Germline CDR1 is SGHRS and CDR2 is YFSETQ. V lost 0 bases, J lost 2 bases, and 1 base stayed unmatched. This CDR3 contains 16 residues. As concerns this clone: Its antigen is not identified.

The gene calls are TRBV5-1 and TRBJ2-5, with TRBD2 matching 13 bases. Specimen: PBMCs. The origin of this receptor is a woman in her late teens or twenties in good health and CMV-seropositive. The CDR3 bases are TGCGCCAGCAGCTTGGAGGGACTAGCGGGGCAAGAGACCCAGTACTTC. Its translation is CASSLEGLAGQETQYF.